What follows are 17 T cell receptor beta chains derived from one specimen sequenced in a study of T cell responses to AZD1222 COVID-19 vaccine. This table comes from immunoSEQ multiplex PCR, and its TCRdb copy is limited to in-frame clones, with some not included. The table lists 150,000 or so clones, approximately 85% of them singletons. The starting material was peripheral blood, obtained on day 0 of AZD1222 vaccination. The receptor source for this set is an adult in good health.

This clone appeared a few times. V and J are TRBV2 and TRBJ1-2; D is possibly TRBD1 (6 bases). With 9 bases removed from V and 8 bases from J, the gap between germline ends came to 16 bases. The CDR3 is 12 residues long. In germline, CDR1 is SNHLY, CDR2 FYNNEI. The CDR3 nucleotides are TGTGCCAGTCGGTCGGACAGATACGGCTACACCTTC. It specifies CASRSDRYGYTF.

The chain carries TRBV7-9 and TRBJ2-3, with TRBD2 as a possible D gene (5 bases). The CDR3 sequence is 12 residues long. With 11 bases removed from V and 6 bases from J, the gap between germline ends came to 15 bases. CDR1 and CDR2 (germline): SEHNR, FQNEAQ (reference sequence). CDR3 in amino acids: CAADSVMDTQYF. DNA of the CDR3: TGTGCCGCGGACTCAGTAATGGATACGCAGTATTTT.

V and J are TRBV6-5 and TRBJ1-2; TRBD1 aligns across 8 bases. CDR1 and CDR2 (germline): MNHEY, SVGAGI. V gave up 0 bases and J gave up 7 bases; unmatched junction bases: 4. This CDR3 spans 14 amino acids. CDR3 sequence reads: CASSYSTQGGGYTF. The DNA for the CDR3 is TGTGCCAGCAGTTACTCGACACAGGGGGGTGGCTACACCTTC.

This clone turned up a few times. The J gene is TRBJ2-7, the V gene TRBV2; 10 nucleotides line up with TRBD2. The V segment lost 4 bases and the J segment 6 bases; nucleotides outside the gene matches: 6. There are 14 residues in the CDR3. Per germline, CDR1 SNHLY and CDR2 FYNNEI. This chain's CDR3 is CASSVLAGAGEQYF. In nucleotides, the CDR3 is TGTGCCAGCAGTGTGCTAGCGGGAGCGGGCGAGCAGTACTTC.

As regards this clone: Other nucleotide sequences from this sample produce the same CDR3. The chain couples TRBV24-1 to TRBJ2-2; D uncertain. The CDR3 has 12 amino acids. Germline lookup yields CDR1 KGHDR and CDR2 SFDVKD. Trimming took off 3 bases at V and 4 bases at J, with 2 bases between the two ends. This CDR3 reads CATSDGTGELFF. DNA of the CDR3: TGTGCCACCAGTGATGGCACCGGGGAGCTGTTTTTT.

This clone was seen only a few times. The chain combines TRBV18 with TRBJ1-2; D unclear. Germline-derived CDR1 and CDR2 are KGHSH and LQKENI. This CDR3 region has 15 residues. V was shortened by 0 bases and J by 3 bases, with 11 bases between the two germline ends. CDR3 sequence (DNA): TGTGCCAGCTCACCACCAACTGGGGTGGACTATGGCTACACCTTC. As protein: CASSPPTGVDYGYTF. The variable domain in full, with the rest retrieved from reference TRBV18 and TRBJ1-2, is NAGVMQNPRHLVRRRGQEARLRCSPMKGHSHVYWYRQLPEEGLKFMVYLQKENIIDESGMPKERFSAEFPKEGPSILRIQQVVRGDSAAYFCASSPPTGVDYGYTFGSGTRLTVV.

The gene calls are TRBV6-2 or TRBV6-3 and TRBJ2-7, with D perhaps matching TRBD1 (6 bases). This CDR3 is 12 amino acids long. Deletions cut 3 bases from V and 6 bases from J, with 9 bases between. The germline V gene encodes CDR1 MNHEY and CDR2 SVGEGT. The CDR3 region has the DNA TGTGCCAGCAGTTATCAGGGGCTCGAGCAGTACTTC. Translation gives CASSYQGLEQYF.

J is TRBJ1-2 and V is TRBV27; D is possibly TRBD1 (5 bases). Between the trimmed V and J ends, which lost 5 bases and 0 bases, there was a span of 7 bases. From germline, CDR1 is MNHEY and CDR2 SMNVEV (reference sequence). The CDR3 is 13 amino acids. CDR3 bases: TGTGCCAGCAGTCAACAGGCTAACTATGGCTACACCTTC. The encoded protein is CASSQQANYGYTF.

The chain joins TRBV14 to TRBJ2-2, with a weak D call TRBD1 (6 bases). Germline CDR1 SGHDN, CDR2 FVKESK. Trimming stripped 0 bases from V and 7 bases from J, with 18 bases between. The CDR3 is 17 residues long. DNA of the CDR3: TGTGCCAGCAGCCAAGATTTCTCCAGGGGTCTCGACGGGGAGCTGTTTTTT. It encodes CASSQDFSRGLDGELFF.

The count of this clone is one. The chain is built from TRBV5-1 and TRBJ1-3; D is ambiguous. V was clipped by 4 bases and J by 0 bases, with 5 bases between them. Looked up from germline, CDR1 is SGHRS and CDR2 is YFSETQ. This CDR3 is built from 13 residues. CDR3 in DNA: TGCGCCAGCAGCCCGTACTCTGGAAACACCATATATTTT. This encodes CASSPYSGNTIYF. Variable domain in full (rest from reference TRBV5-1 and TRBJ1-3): KAGVTQTPRYLIKTRGQQVTLSCSPISGHRSVSWYQQTPGQGLQFLFEYFSETQRNKGNFPGRFSGRQFSNSRSEMNVSTLELGDSALYLCASSPYSGNTIYFGEGSWLTVV.

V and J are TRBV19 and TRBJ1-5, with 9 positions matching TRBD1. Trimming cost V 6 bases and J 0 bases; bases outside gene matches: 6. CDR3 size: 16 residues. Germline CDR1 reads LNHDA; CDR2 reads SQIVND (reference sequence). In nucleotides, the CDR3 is TGTGCCAGTAGCCCTGGACAGGGGAGTAGCAATCAGCCCCAGCATTTT. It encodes CASSPGQGSSNQPQHF.

The CDR3 coding sequence is TGTGCCAGCTCCCAAGGACAGGAGGGCACTGAAGCTTTCTTT. It encodes CASSQGQEGTEAFF. The rearrangement joins TRBV18 to TRBJ1-1; 7 nucleotides match TRBD1. V was pared by 6 bases and J by 4 bases, with 8 bases of the junction left unmatched. The CDR3 has 14 residues. Germline V lookup: CDR1 KGHSH, CDR2 LQKENI.

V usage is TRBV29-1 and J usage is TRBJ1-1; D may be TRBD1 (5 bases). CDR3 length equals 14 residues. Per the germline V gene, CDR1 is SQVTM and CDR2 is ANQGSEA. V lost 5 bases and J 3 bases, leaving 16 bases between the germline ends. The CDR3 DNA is TGCAGCGTTCTCGGGGGTCGCCAGGACACTGAAGCTTTCTTT. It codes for CSVLGGRQDTEAFF.

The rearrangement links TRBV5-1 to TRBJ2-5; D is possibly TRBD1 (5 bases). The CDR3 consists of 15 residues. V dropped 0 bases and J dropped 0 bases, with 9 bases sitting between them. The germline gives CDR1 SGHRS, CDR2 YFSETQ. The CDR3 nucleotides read TGCGCCAGCAGCTTGGAGGGGCCAAACCAAGAGACCCAGTACTTC. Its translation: CASSLEGPNQETQYF.

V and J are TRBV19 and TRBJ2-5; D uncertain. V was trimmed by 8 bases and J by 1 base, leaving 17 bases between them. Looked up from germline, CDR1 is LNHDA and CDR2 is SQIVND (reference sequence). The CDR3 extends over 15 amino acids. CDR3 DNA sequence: TGTGCCAGTCAAGAAGGGCGGCGGAGCCAAGAGACCCAGTACTTC. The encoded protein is CASQEGRRSQETQYF.

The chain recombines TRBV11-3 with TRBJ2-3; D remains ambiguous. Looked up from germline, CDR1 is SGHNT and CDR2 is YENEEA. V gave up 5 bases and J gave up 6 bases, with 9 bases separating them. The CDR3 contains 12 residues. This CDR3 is CASSRIGDTQYF. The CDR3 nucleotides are TGTGCCAGCAGCCGAATTGGGGATACGCAGTATTTT. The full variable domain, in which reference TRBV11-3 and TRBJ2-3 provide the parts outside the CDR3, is EAGVVQSPRYKIIEKKQPVAFWCNPISGHNTLYWYLQNLGQGPELLIRYENEEAVDDSQLPKDRFSAERLKGVDSTLKIQPAELGDSAVYLCASSRIGDTQYFGPGTRLTVL.

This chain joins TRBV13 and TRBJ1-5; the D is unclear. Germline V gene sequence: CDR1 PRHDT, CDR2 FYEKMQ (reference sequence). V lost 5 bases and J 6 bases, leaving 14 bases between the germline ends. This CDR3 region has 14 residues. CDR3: CASSRRASSQPQHF. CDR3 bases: TGTGCCAGCAGCCGACGGGCCTCCAGTCAGCCCCAGCATTTT.